This TCR beta chain derives from a study of cytomegalovirus exposure and HLA in healthy donors (dated by TCRdb to the late 2010s). Broadly, across the study: A later analysis indicated that the 130 or so validation repertoires were generated on the platform also employed for the 720 or so repertoires of the first cohort. The study combined high-throughput TCR immunosequencing, statistical association of individual TCRs with disease status, and machine learning to predict cytomegalovirus infection status. The study aimed to test whether signatures of past pathogen exposure could be identified by cataloging public T cell receptors. A separate validation cohort of roughly 130 different subjects was used in addition to the roughly 620-subject first cohort.

The method behind the library was the immunoSEQ multiplex PCR assay. The authors processed their data as follows. To diagnose cytomegalovirus status from the catalog of TCR beta chain sequences, a statistical classification framework was built. What TCRdb holds here is the immuneACCESS table cut down to in-frame rearrangements. Part of the clones is not present; checked against another copy, under half of the missing clones reflect an unresolved V gene, and the others are unexplained. That table furnishes V, J and clone size, whereas the DNA furnished D and trimming. Present in this sample are 200,000 to 250,000 clones, 75% to 90% of which were seen just once. Of the sample, roughly 13% is held by the ten largest clones. General conclusions and limits of the study: The classifier was reported to diagnose cytomegalovirus status with high specificity and sensitivity in both the original and validation cohorts. Of the cluster scores, 85% to 95% were above 0 in a later analysis, which found that TCRs clustered in the first cohort also tended to co-occur in the 120 validation repertoires. The authors suggested that the approach could potentially be generalized to other disease states and immunological phenotypes. All 120 or so repertoires were used to score co-occurrence in the validation cohort in a later analysis, because that analysis had no HLA typing for the cohort. The study gave a list of about 170 TCR beta chains associated with cytomegalovirus. A few of the identified cytomegalovirus-associated TCR beta chains were confirmed in vitro to be specific for cytomegalovirus antigens. Most TCR sequences were observed very rarely across donors, whereas some public TCRs were present in many individuals.

A word on this clone: This receptor's antigen is unknown. One base away there is no much larger clone; base qualities are not given.

Separate from the approximately 700-subject first cohort, the validation cohort of roughly 120 subjects was the group to which the donors belonged. CDR1 and CDR2 are drawn from the germline V gene (reference sequence): MNHEY, SMNVEV. The CDR3 measures 14 amino acids from cysteine to phenylalanine. Left in the record is the CDR3 DNA by itself, 42 bases read in frame from the first base. Clipping removes 8 bases from V and 4 bases from J, with 8 as the unmatched junction base count. The sample consisted of PBMCs. The sequence came from a woman younger than 45 in good health and CMV-seropositive. Recombination connected TRBV27 to TRBJ1-3; TRBD1 lines up with 7 middle nucleotides. CDR3 reads: CASRQGVWGNTIYF. The nucleotide sequence is TGTGCCAGCCGACAGGGCGTATGGGGAAACACCATATATTTT.